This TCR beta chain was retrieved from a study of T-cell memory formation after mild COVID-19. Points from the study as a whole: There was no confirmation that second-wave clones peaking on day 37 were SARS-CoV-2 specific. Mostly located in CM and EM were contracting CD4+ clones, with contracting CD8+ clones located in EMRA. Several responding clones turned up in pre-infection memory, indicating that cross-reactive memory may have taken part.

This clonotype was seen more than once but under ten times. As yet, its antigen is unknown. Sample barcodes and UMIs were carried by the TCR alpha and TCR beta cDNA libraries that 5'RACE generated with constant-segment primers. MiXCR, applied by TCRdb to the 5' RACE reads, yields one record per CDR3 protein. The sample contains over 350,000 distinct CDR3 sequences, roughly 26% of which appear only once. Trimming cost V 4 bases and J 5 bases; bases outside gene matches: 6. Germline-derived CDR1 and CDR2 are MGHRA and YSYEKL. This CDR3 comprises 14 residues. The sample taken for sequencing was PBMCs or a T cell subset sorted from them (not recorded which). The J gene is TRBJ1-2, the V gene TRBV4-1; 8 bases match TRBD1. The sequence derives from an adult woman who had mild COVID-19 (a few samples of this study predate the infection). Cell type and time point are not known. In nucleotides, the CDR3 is TGCGCCAGCAGCCTTCGGACAGGGAATTATGGCTACACCTTC. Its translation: CASSLRTGNYGYTF.